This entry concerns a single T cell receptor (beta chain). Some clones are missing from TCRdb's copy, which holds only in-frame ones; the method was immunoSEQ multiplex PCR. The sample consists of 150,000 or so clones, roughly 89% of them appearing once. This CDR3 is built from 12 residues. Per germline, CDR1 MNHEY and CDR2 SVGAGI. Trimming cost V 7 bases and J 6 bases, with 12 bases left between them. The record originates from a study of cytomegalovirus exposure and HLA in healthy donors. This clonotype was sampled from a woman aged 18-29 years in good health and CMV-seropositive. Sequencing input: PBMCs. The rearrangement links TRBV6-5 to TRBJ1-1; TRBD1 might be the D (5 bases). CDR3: CASTSGVSEAFF. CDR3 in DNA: TGTGCCAGCACCTCGGGGGTGTCTGAAGCTTTCTTT.